These 19 T cell receptor beta chains were sequenced from one sample in a study of blood T cell repertoires in COVID-19. Produced via immunoSEQ multiplex PCR; TCRdb's table is partial and in-frame only. Here the sample spans more than 100,000 clones, 87% being singletons. Sequencing was performed on peripheral blood. These receptors were obtained from a man aged 50-60 years in a cohort sampled during active COVID-19.

About this clone: Other DNA sequences from this sample encode an identical CDR3 as well. The rearrangement joins TRBV9 to TRBJ2-3; TRBD2 aligns across 8 bases. The CDR3 has 14 amino acids. Per the germline V gene, CDR1 is SGDLS and CDR2 is YYNGEE. V lost 6 bases to trimming and J lost 0 bases; unmatched junction nucleotides: 3. DNA for the CDR3: TGTGCCAGCAACCCTAGCGGGAGCACAGATACGCAGTATTTT. Protein sequence: CASNPSGSTDTQYF.

The chain employs TRBV19 and TRBJ1-5; TRBD1 matches at 11 bases. J was trimmed by 5 bases and V by 9 bases; bases with no gene match: 3. CDR1 LNHDA and CDR2 SQIVND come from the germline V gene (reference sequence). This CDR3 contains 13 residues. The CDR3 reads CASRTGGHQPQHF. The CDR3 DNA reads TGTGCCAGCCGGACAGGGGGCCATCAGCCCCAGCATTTT.

The chain couples TRBV5-4 to TRBJ2-7; D gene uncertain. V was pared by 7 bases and J by 3 bases, with 8 bases between. Germline CDR1 reads SGHNT; CDR2 reads YYREEE (reference sequence). CDR3 length: 11 amino acids. CDR3 in DNA: TGTGCCAGCGCCGAGAACTACGAGCAGTACTTC. It encodes CASAENYEQYF.

The V gene is TRBV30, the J gene TRBJ1-6; no definite D call. The CDR3 has 16 amino acids. V lost 0 bases and J 0 bases, leaving 9 bases between the germline ends. Germline CDR1 and CDR2: GTSNPN and SVGIG (reference sequence). This CDR3 reads CAWSVPRSSYNSPLHF. DNA of the CDR3: TGTGCCTGGAGTGTACCGCGGAGCTCCTATAATTCACCCCTCCACTTT.

V and J are TRBV5-5 and TRBJ1-5, with 9 bases aligning to TRBD1. Germline lookup yields CDR1 SGHKS and CDR2 YYEKEE (reference sequence). The CDR3 runs 14 residues. Trimming cost V 5 bases and J 6 bases; bases outside gene matches: 6. The CDR3 region is CASSRLTGGQPQHF. The CDR3 nucleotides read TGTGCCAGCAGTAGATTGACAGGGGGTCAGCCCCAGCATTTT. Full variable domain (outside the CDR3, taken from reference TRBV5-5 and TRBJ1-5): DAGVTQSPTHLIKTRGQQVTLRCSPISGHKSVSWYQQVLGQGPQFIFQYYEKEERGRGNFPDRFSARQFPNYSSELNVNALLLGDSALYLCASSRLTGGQPQHFGDGTRLSIL.

V and J are TRBV11-1 and TRBJ1-5; D is uncertain. The germline gives CDR1 SGHAT, CDR2 FQDESV (reference sequence). V lost 1 base and J 1 base, leaving 5 bases between the germline ends. There are 14 residues in the CDR3. CDR3 in amino acids: CASSLGQSNQPQHF. The CDR3 bases are TGTGCCAGCAGCTTAGGTCAGAGCAATCAGCCCCAGCATTTT.

CDR3 amino acids: CASSLGSSYTGELFF. In DNA, the CDR3 is TGTGCCAGCAGCTTGGGTAGTTCGTACACCGGGGAGCTGTTTTTT. This sequence joins TRBV5-6 and TRBJ2-2; D unclear. Per germline, CDR1 SGHDT and CDR2 YYEEEE. The CDR3 runs to 15 residues. V shed 0 bases and J shed 3 bases, with 9 bases lying between them.

This sequence joins TRBV6-6 and TRBJ2-6, with D maybe TRBD2 (7 bases). The germline V gene encodes CDR1 MNHNY and CDR2 SVGAGI (reference sequence). V was cut by 6 bases and J by 0 bases, with 24 bases left in between. The CDR3 consists of 20 residues. The CDR3 bases are TGTGCCAGCAGCCGGGGACGAGCCCGGGGGGCTATCTCTGGGGCCAACGTCCTGACTTTC. It is translated as CASSRGRARGAISGANVLTF.

This clone was observed a single time. This chain connects TRBV6-5 to TRBJ1-6, with 7 bases fitting TRBD1. This CDR3 spans 15 amino acids. CDR1 and CDR2 from the germline V gene are MNHEY and SVGAGI. The trim removed 7 bases at V and 1 base at J, leaving 4 bases unmatched. The CDR3, as DNA: TGTGCCAGCAAAATACAGGGGTCCTATAATTCACCCCTCCACTTT. Residues: CASKIQGSYNSPLHF.

The chain employs TRBV5-1 and TRBJ1-2; TRBD1 might be the D (6 bases). Germline V gene sequence: CDR1 SGHRS, CDR2 YFSETQ. The V gene lost 4 bases and the J gene lost 2 bases, with 12 bases spanning the gap. The length of the CDR3 is 14 residues. In nucleotides, the CDR3 is TGCGCCAGCAGCCTCGGACAGTCCAACTATGGCTACACCTTC. Encoded protein: CASSLGQSNYGYTF.

V is TRBV19 and J is TRBJ2-2, with TRBD1 matching 8 bases. The CDR3 spans 16 residues. V shed 7 bases and J 5 bases; nucleotides not matched to a gene: 12. Per germline, CDR1 LNHDA and CDR2 SQIVND (reference sequence). CDR3 coding DNA: TGTGCCAGTAATCTGCGATTGGGACAGGTAACCGGGGAGCTGTTTTTT. Translation gives CASNLRLGQVTGELFF.

The gene calls are TRBV28 and TRBJ2-7; maybe TRBD2 (5 bases). V dropped 6 bases and J dropped 0 bases, with 15 bases sitting between them. CDR1 is MDHEN, CDR2 SYDVKM, per germline. The CDR3 totals 15 residues. CDR3: CASRSIAPSSYEQYV. CDR3 sequence (DNA): TGTGCCAGCAGGTCGATAGCGCCTAGCTCCTACGAGCAGTACGTC.

The chain links TRBV7-2 to TRBJ2-1; TRBD2 aligns across 11 bases. This CDR3 is built from 15 residues. Germline trimming cut 5 bases from V and 7 bases from J; bases unmatched to any gene: 7. Germline V gives CDR1 SGHTA, CDR2 FQGNSA. The CDR3 nucleotides read TGTGCCAGCAGCGTCCGAAGGACTAGCGGGAATGAGCAGTTCTTC. Amino acid sequence: CASSVRRTSGNEQFF.

This chain joins TRBV19 and TRBJ2-3; 8 bases align to TRBD2. Germline CDR1 reads LNHDA; CDR2 reads SQIVND (reference sequence). The CDR3 totals 13 residues. With V trimmed by 7 bases and J by 4 bases, 4 bases remained unmatched. CDR3 sequence: CASNGLAADTQYF. DNA of the CDR3: TGTGCCAGTAACGGACTAGCTGCAGATACGCAGTATTTT.

Ten or more counts support this clone. The chain has TRBV7-9 and TRBJ2-7; 8 bases are a match to TRBD1. Per the germline V gene, CDR1 is SEHNR and CDR2 is FQNEAQ (reference sequence). The CDR3 length is 15 residues. Trimming at V came to 0 bases and at J to 3 bases, leaving 4 bases not matched to a gene. CDR3 nucleotides: TGTGCCAGCAGCTTAGCCCGGACAGGGTTCTACGAGCAGTACTTC. Residues: CASSLARTGFYEQYF.

The rearrangement links TRBV6-5 to TRBJ2-5, with D tentatively TRBD2 (7 bases). Germline V gives CDR1 MNHEY, CDR2 SVGAGI. This CDR3 has 15 residues. Trimming left V 3 bases short and J 5 bases short, with 16 bases between. DNA for the CDR3: TGTGCCAGCAGTTATTTCCGGGGGGCGGGGGAGACCCAGTACTTC. Protein: CASSYFRGAGETQYF.

The chain recombines TRBV3-1 (or the pseudogene TRBV3-2) with TRBJ2-7; 10 positions agree with TRBD1. The CDR3 has 14 amino acids. J gave up 4 bases and V 3 bases, and 3 bases lay outside the gene matches. The germline gives CDR1 LGHDT, CDR2 YNNKEL (reference sequence). The CDR3 bases are TGTGCCAGCAGCCATAGACAGGGGGCTTACGAGCAGTACTTC. Its protein product is CASSHRQGAYEQYF.

V gene TRBV6-1 combines with J gene TRBJ1-5, with 7 nucleotides matching TRBD1. The CDR3 totals 15 residues. V was pared by 2 bases and J by 7 bases, with 8 bases of the junction left unmatched. Per the germline V gene, CDR1 is MNHNS and CDR2 is SASEGT. CDR3 protein: CASSERGRGDQPQHF. The CDR3 DNA is TGTGCCAGCAGTGAAAGAGGCAGGGGGGACCAGCCCCAGCATTTT.

The gene calls are TRBV11-2 and TRBJ2-7; 7 positions agree with TRBD1. This CDR3 is 15 amino acids long. Looked up from germline, CDR1 is SGHAT and CDR2 is FQNNGV. J gave up 1 base and V 5 bases, and 8 bases lay outside the gene matches. As DNA, the CDR3 is TGTGCCAGCAGCCGTCAAGGGGGCCGATCCTACGAGCAGTACTTC. Translating gives CASSRQGGRSYEQYF.